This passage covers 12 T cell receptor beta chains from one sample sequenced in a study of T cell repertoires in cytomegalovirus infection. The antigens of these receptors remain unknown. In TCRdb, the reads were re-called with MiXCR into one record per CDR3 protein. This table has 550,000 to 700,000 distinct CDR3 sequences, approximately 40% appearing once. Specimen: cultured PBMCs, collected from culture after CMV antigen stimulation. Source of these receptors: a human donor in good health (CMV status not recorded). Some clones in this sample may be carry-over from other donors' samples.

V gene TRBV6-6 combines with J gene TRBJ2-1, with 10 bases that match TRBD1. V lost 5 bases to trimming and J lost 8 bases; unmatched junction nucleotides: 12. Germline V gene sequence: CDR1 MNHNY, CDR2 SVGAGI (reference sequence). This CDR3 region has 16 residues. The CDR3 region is CASSVLWDRGLDEQFF. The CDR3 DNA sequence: TGTGCCAGCAGTGTTTTGTGGGACAGGGGCTTGGATGAGCAGTTCTTC.

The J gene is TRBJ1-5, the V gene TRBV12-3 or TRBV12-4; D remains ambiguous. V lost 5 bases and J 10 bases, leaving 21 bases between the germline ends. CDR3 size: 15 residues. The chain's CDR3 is CASSPPSAQTDPQHF. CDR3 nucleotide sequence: TGTGCCAGCAGTCCCCCATCGGCGCAGACGGACCCCCAGCATTTT.

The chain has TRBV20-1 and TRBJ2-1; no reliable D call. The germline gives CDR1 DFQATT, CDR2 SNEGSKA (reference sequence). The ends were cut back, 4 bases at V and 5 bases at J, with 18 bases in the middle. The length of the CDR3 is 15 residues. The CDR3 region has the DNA TGCAGTGCTACGCTCCCGTCCGGACCTCACAATGAGCAGTTCTTC. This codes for CSATLPSGPHNEQFF.

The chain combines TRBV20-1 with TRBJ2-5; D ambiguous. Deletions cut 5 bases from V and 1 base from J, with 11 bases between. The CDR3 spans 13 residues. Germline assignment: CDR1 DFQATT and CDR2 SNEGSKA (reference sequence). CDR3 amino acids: CSAPLAVQETQYF. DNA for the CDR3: TGCAGTGCTCCACTGGCGGTCCAAGAGACCCAGTACTTC.

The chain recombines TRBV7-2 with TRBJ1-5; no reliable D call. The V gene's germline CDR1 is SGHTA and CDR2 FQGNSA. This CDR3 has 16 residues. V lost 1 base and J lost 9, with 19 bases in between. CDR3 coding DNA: TGTGCCAGCAGCTTAGGGGGTAGCCAATCGCTTCGGCCCCAGCATTTT. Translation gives CASSLGGSQSLRPQHF.

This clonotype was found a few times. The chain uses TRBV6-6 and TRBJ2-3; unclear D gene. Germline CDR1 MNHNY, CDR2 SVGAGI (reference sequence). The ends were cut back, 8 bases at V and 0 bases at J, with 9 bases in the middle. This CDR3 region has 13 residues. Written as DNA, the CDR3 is TGTGCCAGCGTTACCTGGAGCACAGATACGCAGTATTTT. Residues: CASVTWSTDTQYF.

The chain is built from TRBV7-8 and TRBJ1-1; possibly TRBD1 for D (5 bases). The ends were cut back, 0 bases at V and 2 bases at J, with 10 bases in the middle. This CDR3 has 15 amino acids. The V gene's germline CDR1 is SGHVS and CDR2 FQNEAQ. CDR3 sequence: CASSLAGHLNTEAFF. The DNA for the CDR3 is TGTGCCAGCAGCTTAGCCGGACACCTCAACACTGAAGCTTTCTTT.

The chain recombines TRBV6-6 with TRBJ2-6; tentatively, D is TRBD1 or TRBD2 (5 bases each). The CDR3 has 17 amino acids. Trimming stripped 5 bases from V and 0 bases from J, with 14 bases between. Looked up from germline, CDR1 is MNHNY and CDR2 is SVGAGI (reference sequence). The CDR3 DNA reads TGTGCCAGCAGTGCCTCCGGGACGGACTCTGGGGCCAACGTCCTGACTTTC. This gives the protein CASSASGTDSGANVLTF.

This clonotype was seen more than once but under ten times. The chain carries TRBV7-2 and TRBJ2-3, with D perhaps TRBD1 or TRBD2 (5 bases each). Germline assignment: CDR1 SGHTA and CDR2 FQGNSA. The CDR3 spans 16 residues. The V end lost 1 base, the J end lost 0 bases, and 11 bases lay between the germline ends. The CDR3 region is CASSLVYWGSTDTQYF. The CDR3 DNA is TGTGCCAGCAGCTTAGTTTACTGGGGGAGCACAGATACGCAGTATTTT.

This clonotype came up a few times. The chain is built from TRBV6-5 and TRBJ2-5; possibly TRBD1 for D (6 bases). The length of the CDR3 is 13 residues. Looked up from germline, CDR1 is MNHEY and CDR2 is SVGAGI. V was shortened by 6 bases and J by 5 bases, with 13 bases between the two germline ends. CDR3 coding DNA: TGTGCCAGCAGGATCGACAGGCGGGAGACCCAGTACTTC. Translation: CASRIDRRETQYF.

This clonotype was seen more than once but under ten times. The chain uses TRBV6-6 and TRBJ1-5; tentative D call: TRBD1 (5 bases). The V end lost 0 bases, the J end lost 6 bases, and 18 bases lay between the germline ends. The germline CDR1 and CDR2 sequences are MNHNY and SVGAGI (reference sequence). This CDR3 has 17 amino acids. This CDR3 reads CASSYSGGRGSGQPQHF. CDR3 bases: TGTGCCAGCAGTTACTCGGGTGGGAGGGGATCCGGTCAGCCCCAGCATTTT.

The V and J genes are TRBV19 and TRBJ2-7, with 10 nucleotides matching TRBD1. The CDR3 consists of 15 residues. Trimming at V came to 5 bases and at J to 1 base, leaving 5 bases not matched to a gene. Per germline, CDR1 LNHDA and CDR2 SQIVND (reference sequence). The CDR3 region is CASSPGQGISYEQYF. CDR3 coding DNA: TGTGCCAGTAGTCCGGGACAGGGGATATCCTACGAGCAGTACTTC.